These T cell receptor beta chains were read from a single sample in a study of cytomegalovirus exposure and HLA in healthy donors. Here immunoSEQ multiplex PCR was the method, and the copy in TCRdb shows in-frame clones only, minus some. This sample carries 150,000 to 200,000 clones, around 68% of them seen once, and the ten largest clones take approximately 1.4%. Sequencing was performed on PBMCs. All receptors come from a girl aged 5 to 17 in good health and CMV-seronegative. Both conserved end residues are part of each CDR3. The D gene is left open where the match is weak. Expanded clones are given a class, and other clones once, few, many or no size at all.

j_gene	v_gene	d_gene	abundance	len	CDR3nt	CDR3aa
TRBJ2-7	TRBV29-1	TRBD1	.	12	TGCAGCGTTCAGACAGGGGGATACGAGCAGTACTTC	CSVQTGGYEQYF
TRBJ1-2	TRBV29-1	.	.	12	TGCAGCGTTGAGGCGGGGTACTATGGCTACACCTTC	CSVEAGYYGYTF
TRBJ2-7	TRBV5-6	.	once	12	TGTGCCAGCAGCTTTTCGGGCTACGAGCAGTACTTC	CASSFSGYEQYF
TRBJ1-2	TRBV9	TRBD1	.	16	TGTGCCAGCAGCGTTAACAGGGGGCGGAGGCTGGATGGCTACACCTTC	CASSVNRGRRLDGYTF
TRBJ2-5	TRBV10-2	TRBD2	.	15	TGCGCCAGCAGTACTAGCGGGGGGAGGGAAGAGACCCAGTACTTC	CASSTSGGREETQYF
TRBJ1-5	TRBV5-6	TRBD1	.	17	TGTGCCAGCAGCTTTATGTCCGGGACAGGGGGTGTAAGGCCCCAGCATTTT	CASSFMSGTGGVRPQHF
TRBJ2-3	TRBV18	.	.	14	TGTGCCAGCTCACAAACTAGGGCAAGGGATACGCAGTATTTT	CASSQTRARDTQYF
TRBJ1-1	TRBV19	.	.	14	TGTGCCAGTACCGGGGGGCAGTTAAGCACTGAAGCTTTCTTT	CASTGGQLSTEAFF
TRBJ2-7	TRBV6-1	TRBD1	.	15	TGTGCCAGCACCGAGCCGGGACAGGGACCCTACGAGCAGTACTTC	CASTEPGQGPYEQYF
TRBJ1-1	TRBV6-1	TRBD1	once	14	TGTGCCAGCAGTCTCGGACAGGGGGGGACTGAAGCTTTCTTT	CASSLGQGGTEAFF
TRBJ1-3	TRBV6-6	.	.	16	TGTGCCAGCAGTTACTCCGTCAGCCGGATATGGAGCACCATATATTTT	CASSYSVSRIWSTIYF
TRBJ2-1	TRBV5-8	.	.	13	TGTGCCAGCAGCATCTGGGGGCGCAATGAGCAGTTCTTC	CASSIWGRNEQFF
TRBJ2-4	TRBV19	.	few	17	TGTGCCAGTATCCGGACAAGGCCGGGGAGGGCCAAAAACATTCAGTACTTC	CASIRTRPGRAKNIQYF
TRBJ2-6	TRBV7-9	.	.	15	TGTGCCAGCAGCAAATCCAGCGCTGGGGCCAACGTCCTGACTTTC	CASSKSSAGANVLTF
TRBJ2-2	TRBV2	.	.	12	TGTGCCAGGGAGGGGGCTCACGGGGAGCTGTTTTTT	CAREGAHGELFF
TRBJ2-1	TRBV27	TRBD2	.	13	TGTGCCAGCAGGGGGACTAACTACAATGAGCAGTTCTTC	CASRGTNYNEQFF